These 27 T cell receptor beta chains were sequenced from one sample in a study of T cells in Graves' hyperthyroidism and ophthalmopathy. What was amplified from RNA transcripts were TCR beta CDR3 regions. Using the HTBI primer set, a first-round RT-PCR was run on the TCR CDR3. TCRdb processed the multiplex PCR reads anew with MiXCR; each CDR3 protein has one entry. The sample lists roughly 600,000 distinct CDR3 sequences; roughly 15% were seen once. The sequenced sample consisted of blood. Receptors originate from a woman between 45 and 60 years old with Graves' ophthalmopathy.

This clonotype appeared many times. V usage is TRBV5-1 and J usage is TRBJ2-2; tentative D call: TRBD1 (6 bases). Germline V gene data show CDR1 as SGHRS and CDR2 as YFSETQ. The V end was cut by 2 bases, the J end by 6 bases, with 11 bases between. This CDR3 spans 14 amino acids. CDR3 in DNA: TGCGCCAGCAGCTTAATACAGGGACCCGGGGAGCTGTTTTTT. It yields the protein CASSLIQGPGELFF.

This clonotype occurred many times. The genes are TRBV29-1 and TRBJ2-7; no clear D gene. V was clipped by 6 bases and J by 2 bases, with 14 bases between them. The CDR3 runs 13 residues. From germline, CDR1 is SQVTM and CDR2 ANQGSEA. The chain's CDR3 is CSVSHGMTYEQYF. The CDR3 DNA follows: TGCAGCGTGTCACATGGGATGACCTACGAGCAGTACTTC.

The chain employs TRBV20-1 and TRBJ2-2, with 7 nucleotides matching TRBD2. The germline V gene encodes CDR1 DFQATT and CDR2 SNEGSKA (reference sequence). With V trimmed by 5 bases and J by 8 bases, 5 bases remained unmatched. CDR3 size: 12 residues. The CDR3 nucleotides read TGCAGTGCTGGCCCCGGGGGGGGGGAGCTGTTTTTT. It yields the protein CSAGPGGGELFF.

This clonotype was detected only a few times. V is TRBV7-3 and J is TRBJ1-1; D might be TRBD1 (5 bases). Trimming removed 5 bases at V and 2 bases at J, with 12 bases between. In germline, CDR1 is SGHTA, CDR2 FQGTGA. The CDR3 length is 14 residues. CDR3 coding DNA: TGTGCCAGCAGCCCCGACAGAATCAACACTGAAGCTTTCTTT. It translates to CASSPDRINTEAFF.

The sample holds many counts of this clonotype. The chain links TRBV2 to TRBJ1-1; no reliable D call. Trimming removed 5 bases from V and 2 bases from J, with 6 bases in between. The germline gives CDR1 SNHLY, CDR2 FYNNEI. CDR3 length equals 12 residues. The CDR3 bases are TGTGCCAGCAGTAAAATTAACACTGAAGCTTTCTTT. Encoded protein: CASSKINTEAFF. Supplemented by reference TRBV2 and TRBJ1-1, the full variable domain reads EPEVTQTPSHQVTQMGQEVILRCVPISNHLYFYWYRQILGQKVEFLVSFYNNEISEKSEIFDDQFSVERPDGSNFTLKIRSTKLEDSAMYFCASSKINTEAFFGQGTRLTVV.

The gene calls are TRBV12-3 or TRBV12-4 and TRBJ1-1; D possibly corresponds to TRBD1 (6 bases). The CDR3 spans 16 residues. Trimming removed 1 base from V and 2 bases from J, with 14 bases in between. For the CDR3, the DNA is TGTGCCAGCAGTTTAGAGACAGGCCCAACAAACACTGAAGCTTTCTTT. This sequence encodes CASSLETGPTNTEAFF.

This clonotype came up many times. The chain combines TRBV20-1 with TRBJ2-7, with 12 positions matching TRBD1. Germline trimming cut 5 bases from V and 1 base from J; bases unmatched to any gene: 3. This CDR3 comprises 14 residues. CDR1 and CDR2 from the germline V gene are DFQATT and SNEGSKA (reference sequence). In DNA, the CDR3 is TGCAGTGCTGGGGACAGGGGGCAATCCTACGAGCAGTACTTC. Amino acids: CSAGDRGQSYEQYF.

This clonotype has just a few counts. CDR3 DNA sequence: TGTGCCATCAGAGACAGGTCCGGTCAGCCCCAGCATTTT. It is translated as CAIRDRSGQPQHF. The chain couples TRBV10-3 to TRBJ1-5, with D possibly TRBD1 on 6 matching bases. Germline V gene lookup returns CDR1 ENHRY and CDR2 SYGVKD. V lost 6 bases and J 6 bases, leaving 12 bases between the germline ends. CDR3 length: 13 residues.

A few counts support this clonotype. This chain connects TRBV20-1 to TRBJ2-4; D possibly corresponds to TRBD1 (5 bases). Deletions cut 6 bases from V and 1 base from J, with 16 bases between. The length of the CDR3 is 15 residues. Germline lookup yields CDR1 DFQATT and CDR2 SNEGSKA (reference sequence). The CDR3 DNA sequence: TGCAGTGCAAACAGCCCAGGGTTGGCCAAAAACATTCAGTACTTC. As protein: CSANSPGLAKNIQYF.

This clonotype was seen a handful of times. The V call is TRBV20-1, the J call TRBJ2-1, with D perhaps assigned TRBD1 or TRBD2 (5 bases each). Trimming removed 2 bases from V and 9 bases from J, with 17 bases in between. CDR1 is DFQATT, CDR2 SNEGSKA, per germline (reference sequence). The CDR3 spans 14 residues. The CDR3 nucleotides are TGCAGTGCTAGACATCGGGACCAGTTATTTGAGCAGTTCTTC. Protein: CSARHRDQLFEQFF.

V is TRBV6-2 or TRBV6-3 and J is TRBJ2-7; 9 bases match TRBD1. The CDR3 consists of 13 residues. With 5 bases clipped from V and 4 bases from J, the junction kept 3 bases outside the gene matches. Germline CDR1 reads MNHEY; CDR2 reads SVGEGT. CDR3 nucleotide sequence: TGTGCCAGCAGTGGGACAGGGAGATACGAGCAGTACTTC. This sequence encodes CASSGTGRYEQYF.

The chain carries TRBV29-1 and TRBJ1-2; no clear D. Germline-derived CDR1 and CDR2 are SQVTM and ANQGSEA. CDR3 length: 12 amino acids. Trimming removed 2 bases from V and 1 base from J, with 5 bases in between. Here the CDR3 DNA reads TGCAGCGTTGAACCAATTAACTATGGCTACACCTTC. This gives the protein CSVEPINYGYTF.

The V gene is TRBV19, the J gene TRBJ1-6; D is unresolved. Trimming removed 7 bases from V and 10 bases from J, with 20 bases in between. There are 15 residues in the CDR3. The germline gives CDR1 LNHDA, CDR2 SQIVND (reference sequence). CDR3 DNA: TGTGCCAGTACCGCTTTGAGATTCAACTTGTCACCCCTCCACTTT. Encoded protein: CASTALRFNLSPLHF.

This clonotype was detected a few times. This chain uses TRBV7-9 with TRBJ1-4; D is perhaps TRBD1 (5 bases). The V gene lost 2 bases and the J gene lost 7 bases, with 11 bases spanning the gap. CDR1 SEHNR and CDR2 FQNEAQ come from the germline V gene (reference sequence). This CDR3 has 14 residues. The CDR3 reads CASSLNVGGEKLFF. Here the CDR3 DNA reads TGTGCCAGCAGCTTAAACGTCGGGGGTGAAAAACTGTTTTTT. The whole variable domain, filled in from reference TRBV7-9 and TRBJ1-4, reads DTGVSQNPRHKITKRGQNVTFRCDPISEHNRLYWYRQTLGQGPEFLTYFQNEAQLEKSRLLSDRFSAERPKGSFSTLEIQRTEQGDSAMYLCASSLNVGGEKLFFGSGTQLSVL.

V gene TRBV28 combines with J gene TRBJ2-7; 9 nucleotides line up with TRBD1. The CDR3 totals 16 residues. Losses at the gene ends were 8 bases for V and 2 bases for J; bases not matched to a gene: 13. CDR1 and CDR2 from the germline V gene are MDHEN and SYDVKM. CDR3 region: CASVRDTGTGTYEQYF. In DNA form, the CDR3 reads TGTGCCAGCGTCAGGGACACCGGGACAGGGACCTACGAGCAGTACTTC.

The rearrangement joins TRBV12-5 to TRBJ2-3; the D gene could be TRBD1 or TRBD2 (6 bases each). The ends were cut back, 6 bases at V and 3 bases at J, with 16 bases in the middle. The CDR3 runs 15 residues. Germline loops: CDR1 LGHNT, CDR2 FRNRAP. CDR3 sequence (DNA): TGTGCTAGTGGGGATGGACGGGGGCCTACAGATACGCAGTATTTT. This translates into CASGDGRGPTDTQYF.

This clonotype has a handful of counts. The V gene is TRBV15, the J gene TRBJ2-5; 9 bases agree with TRBD1. Germline CDR1 and CDR2: LNHNV and YYDKDF (reference sequence). CDR3 length: 14 amino acids. The V segment lost 5 bases and the J segment 4 bases; nucleotides outside the gene matches: 5. CDR3 coding DNA: TGTGCCACCAGCCCTGGGACAGGGAGAGAGACCCAGTACTTC. Translating it yields CATSPGTGRETQYF.

This clonotype was recorded at least ten times. The V gene is TRBV13, the J gene TRBJ2-3; 11 positions agree with TRBD2. V lost 2 bases to trimming and J lost 4 bases; unmatched junction nucleotides: 2. This CDR3 comprises 15 residues. The germline V gene encodes CDR1 PRHDT and CDR2 FYEKMQ (reference sequence). The CDR3 region is CASSLTSGSADTQYF. DNA for the CDR3: TGTGCCAGCAGCTTAACTAGCGGGAGTGCAGATACGCAGTATTTT.

This clonotype was seen ten or more times. This rearrangement joins TRBV18 to TRBJ2-1, with D uncertain. The CDR3 is 13 residues long. Germline CDR1 KGHSH, CDR2 LQKENI. V lost 0 bases and J lost 6, with 6 bases in between. In nucleotides, the CDR3 is TGTGCCAGCTCACCACCGACGGCCAATGAGCAGTTCTTC. It is translated as CASSPPTANEQFF.

CDR3 amino acids: CASSLPGQRNNQPQHF. Written as DNA, the CDR3 is TGTGCCAGCAGTCTTCCGGGACAGAGGAATAATCAGCCCCAGCATTTT. This chain joins TRBV2 and TRBJ1-5, with 7 positions matching TRBD1. V lost 5 bases to trimming and J lost 4 bases; unmatched junction nucleotides: 11. The CDR3 contains 16 residues. CDR1 SNHLY and CDR2 FYNNEI come from the germline V gene.

This clonotype was seen only a few times. The rearrangement joins TRBV20-1 to TRBJ1-5; 8 bases line up with TRBD1. The J segment lost 1 base and the V segment lost 2 bases, leaving 4 bases of the junction unmatched. Germline V gene lookup returns CDR1 DFQATT and CDR2 SNEGSKA (reference sequence). The CDR3 has 15 residues. CDR3: CSARPGGGSNQPQHF. CDR3 nucleotide sequence: TGCAGTGCTAGACCAGGGGGCGGAAGCAATCAGCCCCAGCATTTT.

V is TRBV2 and J is TRBJ2-3; 9 nucleotides line up with TRBD2. V gave up 3 bases and J gave up 6 bases; unmatched junction bases: 7. The CDR3 totals 15 residues. Germline-derived CDR1 and CDR2 are SNHLY and FYNNEI. The CDR3 bases are TGTGCCAGCAGTGACCGGGCTAGCGGGATTGATACGCAGTATTTT. It codes for CASSDRASGIDTQYF. The entire variable domain, with the rest obtained from reference TRBV2 and TRBJ2-3, is as follows: EPEVTQTPSHQVTQMGQEVILRCVPISNHLYFYWYRQILGQKVEFLVSFYNNEISEKSEIFDDQFSVERPDGSNFTLKIRSTKLEDSAMYFCASSDRASGIDTQYFGPGTRLTVL.

This clonotype was observed a handful of times. The V gene is TRBV5-6, the J gene TRBJ2-5; D is unresolved. CDR1 and CDR2 (germline): SGHDT, YYEEEE. V lost 1 base and J 2 bases, leaving 12 bases between the germline ends. This CDR3 region has 15 residues. CDR3 nucleotides: TGTGCCAGCAGCTTGTGGCCTGGCATTCAAGAGACCCAGTACTTC. Translating gives CASSLWPGIQETQYF.

The table lists this clonotype with many counts. V usage is TRBV4-3 and J usage is TRBJ2-7, with 8 positions matching TRBD2. The germline gives CDR1 LGHNA, CDR2 YSLEER. The junction had 7 bases not matched to a gene; V was cut back by 1 base and J by 5 bases. The CDR3 has 15 residues. The CDR3 protein is CASSQAGGPDHEQYF. Here the CDR3 DNA reads TGCGCCAGCAGCCAAGCGGGAGGGCCGGACCACGAGCAGTACTTC.

This clonotype was counted at least ten times. DNA for the CDR3: TGTGCCAGCAGCTTAGGGGGTTGGGAGGGGAACACTGAAGCTTTCTTT. Translated: CASSLGGWEGNTEAFF. The gene calls are TRBV7-2 and TRBJ1-1; D not resolved. The germline V and J ends were trimmed by 1 base and 1 base, with 13 bases remaining between them. This CDR3 comprises 16 residues. Germline V gene data show CDR1 as SGHTA and CDR2 as FQGNSA.

This clonotype was picked up many times. The rearrangement links TRBV5-1 to TRBJ2-1; 8 bases fit TRBD2. In germline, CDR1 is SGHRS, CDR2 YFSETQ. The CDR3 is 16 amino acids. V shed 0 bases and J 3 bases; nucleotides not matched to a gene: 5. The CDR3 DNA reads as TGCGCCAGCAGCTTGGTTGCTAGCGGGCTCTACAATGAGCAGTTCTTC. Protein sequence: CASSLVASGLYNEQFF.

V usage is TRBV24-1 and J usage is TRBJ2-5; the match to TRBD2 covers 13 bases. Germline CDR1 and CDR2: KGHDR and SFDVKD. The CDR3 has 16 amino acids. The V gene end was trimmed by 1 base and the J gene end by 5 bases; junction bases not matched to a gene: 3. The chain's CDR3 is CATSDFGLAGVETQYF. The CDR3 DNA is TGTGCCACCAGTGATTTCGGACTAGCGGGAGTTGAGACCCAGTACTTC.